Listed below are T cell receptor beta chains from one sample, sequenced in a study of T cells in Graves' hyperthyroidism and ophthalmopathy. TCRdb used MiXCR to reprocess the multiplex PCR reads, holding one entry per CDR3 protein. The sample lists 600,000 to 750,000 distinct CDR3 sequences, around 16% occurring once. Material for sequencing was blood. These receptors were taken from a man in his fifties with Graves' hyperthyroidism. The CDR3 runs from the conserved cysteine through the conserved F or W. A D gene is named only where the DNA matches it firmly. Size is omitted from some rows. Given values are once, few, many or a class for expanded clones.

>few|TRBV24-1|TRBJ2-7|-
CATSRGLDYEQYF
TGTGCCACCAGTCGGGGGCTAGACTACGAGCAGTACTTC
>-|TRBV2|TRBJ2-1|TRBD2
CASKTGGPVNEQFF
TGTGCCAGCAAGACGGGAGGCCCAGTCAATGAGCAGTTCTTC
>-|TRBV20-1|TRBJ2-7|-
CSARGFSVRDDYEQYF
TGCAGTGCTAGAGGGTTTTCCGTGCGGGACGACTACGAGCAGTACTTC
>-|TRBV20-1|TRBJ2-3|TRBD2
CSASWSGGGTDTQYF
TGCAGTGCTAGTTGGTCGGGAGGGGGGACAGATACGCAGTATTTT
>few|TRBV30|TRBJ1-2|-
CAWRDSGGNYGYTF
TGTGCCTGGAGGGACAGCGGGGGCAACTATGGCTACACCTTC
>many|TRBV11-2|TRBJ2-5|TRBD1
CASSLDRGITGASSWTQYF
TGTGCCAGCAGCTTAGATCGGGGTATAACAGGGGCGTCCAGTTGGACCCAGTACTTC
>many|TRBV12-3/TRBV12-4|TRBJ2-7|-
CASSLMAGISEQYF
TGTGCCAGCAGTTTAATGGCCGGGATCAGCGAGCAGTACTTC
>few|TRBV12-5|TRBJ2-1|-
CASGLVDRNNEQFF
TGTGCTAGTGGTTTGGTAGACAGGAACAATGAGCAGTTCTTC
>many|TRBV20-1|TRBJ2-7|TRBD1
CSASSGGPHYEQYF
TGCAGTGCTTCTTCAGGGGGTCCGCACTACGAGCAGTACTTC
>-|TRBV20-1|TRBJ2-1|-
CSAKIRNEQFF
TGCAGTGCCAAGATACGGAATGAGCAGTTCTTC
>many|TRBV27|TRBJ2-1|TRBD2
CASSTLAGGPDNEQFF
TGTGCCAGCAGTACACTAGCGGGAGGGCCCGACAATGAGCAGTTCTTC
>-|TRBV3-1|TRBJ2-2|TRBD2
CASRPRWTSGDANTGELFF
TGTGCCAGCAGACCAAGGTGGACTAGCGGGGACGCGAACACCGGGGAGCTGTTTTTT
>few|TRBV29-1|TRBJ1-2|-
CSVVLQAGYGYTF
TGCAGCGTTGTTCTACAGGCAGGGTATGGCTACACCTTC
>-|TRBV11-2|TRBJ2-3|-
CASSFEYVGYTDTQYF
TGTGCCAGCAGCTTCGAGTATGTCGGCTACACAGATACGCAGTATTTT
>many|TRBV11-2|TRBJ2-2|-
CASSRTSVETNTGELFF
TGTGCCAGCAGCCGAACCAGCGTAGAGACGAACACCGGGGAGCTGTTTTTT
>-|TRBV11-3|TRBJ1-2|TRBD1
CASSLEGRQGNYGYTF
TGTGCCAGCAGCTTAGAGGGACGACAGGGGAACTATGGCTACACCTTC
>few|TRBV19|TRBJ2-1|-
CASSIKQGIYNEQFF
TGTGCCAGTAGTATAAAACAGGGTATCTACAATGAGCAGTTCTTC
>-|TRBV5-1|TRBJ2-1|TRBD1
CASSTPDRVRSNEQFF
TGCGCCAGCAGCACACCGGACAGGGTAAGGTCCAATGAGCAGTTCTTC
>-|TRBV28|TRBJ2-3|TRBD1
CASSFVVRQGAKRGPTNTQYF
TGTGCCAGCAGTTTTGTGGTGCGACAGGGGGCAAAGAGGGGGCCTACAAATACGCAGTATTTT
>-|TRBV28|TRBJ2-7|-
CASSRGGGPGYEQYF
TGTGCCAGCAGTCGGGGAGGGGGACCGGGCTACGAGCAGTACTTC
>-|TRBV19|TRBJ2-7|-
CASSTMGHQLYEQYF
TGTGCCAGTAGTACAATGGGACACCAACTCTACGAGCAGTACTTC
>-|TRBV27|TRBJ2-7|-
CASRPGWAYEQYF
TGTGCCAGCAGGCCAGGATGGGCCTACGAGCAGTACTTC
>-|TRBV27|TRBJ2-7|TRBD1
CASSYLLGTGAYEQYF
TGTGCCAGCAGTTATCTCCTCGGGACAGGAGCCTACGAGCAGTACTTC
>-|TRBV7-3|TRBJ2-2|TRBD2
CASSFQGLAGSTGELFF
TGTGCCAGCAGCTTCCAAGGACTAGCGGGGTCCACCGGGGAGCTGTTTTTT
>many|TRBV30|TRBJ2-5|-
CAWNPGPPETQYF
TGTGCCTGGAATCCGGGACCCCCTGAGACCCAGTACTTC
>many|TRBV7-2|TRBJ2-7|-
CASSFSGTLSYEQYF
TGTGCCAGCAGCTTTTCAGGGACGCTCTCCTACGAGCAGTACTTC
>many|TRBV10-2|TRBJ2-7|-
CASSDRQDYSYEQYF
TGCGCCAGCAGTGATCGGCAGGACTACTCCTACGAGCAGTACTTC
>many|TRBV13|TRBJ1-5|TRBD1
CASSLGQGVNQPQHF
TGTGCCAGCAGCTTAGGACAGGGGGTGAATCAGCCCCAGCATTTT
>-|TRBV5-1|TRBJ2-2|TRBD1
CASSLDAGGFTGELFF
TGCGCCAGCAGCTTGGACGCAGGGGGATTCACCGGGGAGCTGTTTTTT
>many|TRBV7-9|TRBJ2-5|TRBD2
CASSSGTSGSEPQETQYF
TGTGCCAGCAGCTCCGGGACTAGCGGGAGTGAACCCCAAGAGACCCAGTACTTC
>-|TRBV6-5|TRBJ1-4|-
CASSSSGTYNEKLFF
TGTGCCAGCAGTTCCTCGGGGACCTATAATGAAAAACTGTTTTTT
>many|TRBV28|TRBJ2-3|-
CASSFFGPPREDTQYF
TGTGCCAGCAGTTTTTTTGGTCCACCGAGGGAAGATACGCAGTATTTT
>-|TRBV5-1|TRBJ2-1|-
CASSLSSNEQFF
TGCGCCAGCAGCTTGAGTAGCAATGAGCAGTTCTTC
>few|TRBV14|TRBJ2-1|-
CASSRGRGGHEQFF
TGTGCCAGCAGCCGAGGCAGGGGGGGACATGAGCAGTTCTTC
>many|TRBV9|TRBJ1-6|-
CASSAVQDLLNNSPLHF
TGTGCCAGCAGCGCTGTACAGGACCTACTTAATAATTCACCCCTCCACTTT
>many|TRBV27|TRBJ2-1|TRBD2
CASSFRTSGVSYNEQFF
TGTGCCAGCAGTTTTAGGACTAGCGGCGTCTCCTACAATGAGCAGTTCTTC
>once|TRBV10-1|TRBJ2-1|TRBD2
CASSDTSGSLEQFF
TGCGCCAGCAGTGATACCAGCGGGAGCCTTGAGCAGTTCTTC
>many|TRBV11-2|TRBJ2-2|-
CASSYRVAAGGGELFF
TGTGCCAGCAGCTACCGGGTCGCTGCTGGGGGCGGGGAGCTGTTTTTT
>-|TRBV3-1|TRBJ2-1|TRBD1
CASSPGTGGAYEQFF
TGTGCCAGCAGCCCAGGCACAGGGGGCGCGTATGAGCAGTTCTTC
>-|TRBV4-2|TRBJ1-5|-
CASSQEPDSIWPQHF
TGTGCCAGCAGCCAAGAACCGGACAGTATCTGGCCCCAGCATTTT
>-|TRBV6-5|TRBJ2-1|-
CASSYSNRGPGRSYNEQFF
TGTGCCAGCAGTTACTCGAATAGGGGCCCCGGGCGGTCCTACAATGAGCAGTTCTTC
>many|TRBV6-1|TRBJ1-1|-
CASSEYPGDLNTEAFF
TGTGCCAGCAGTGAATACCCAGGTGATTTGAACACTGAAGCTTTCTTT
>-|TRBV30|TRBJ1-4|-
CAQNGGRDEKLFF
TGTGCCCAGAACGGGGGTCGGGATGAAAAACTGTTTTTT
>-|TRBV29-1|TRBJ2-1|-
CSVDGLDEQFF
TGCAGCGTTGATGGATTGGATGAGCAGTTCTTC